This TCR beta chain was recovered during a study of patients and donors after allogeneic stem cell transplantation. This clonotype was counted a few times. From the RT-PCR reads, TCRdb called clonotypes with MiXCR, one entry per CDR3 protein. Of about 410,000 distinct CDR3 sequences listed, 16% were seen once; the top ten hold less than 8%. CDR1 and CDR2 (germline): WSHSY, SAAADI. This CDR3 is 14 amino acids long. Trimming at V came to 8 bases and at J to 2 bases, leaving 5 bases not matched to a gene. The receptor was isolated from a human donor who was either an allogeneic HSCT recipient or a stem cell or donor lymphocyte infusion donor (not recorded which). It is not recorded whose cells these are; they may come from a transplant donor. Material: blood, either unsorted or a sorted T cell fraction (not recorded which). V usage is TRBV10-2 and J usage is TRBJ2-1, with 8 bases identical to TRBD2. The CDR3: CASQGLAPYNEQFF. The DNA of the CDR3 is TGCGCCAGCCAAGGACTAGCCCCCTACAATGAGCAGTTCTTC.